The sequence of this TCR beta chain was determined in a study of molecular identifiers for immune sequencing clone quantification. Libraries of naive CD8 T cells were made from about 19,000 to 1,100,000 sorted cells. They used 10%, 30% or 50% RNA. TCRdb passed the PCR reads through MiXCR, listing each CDR3 protein once. The sample lists approximately 90,000 distinct CDR3 sequences, 21% seen once, with around 1.1% in the top ten. Germline V gives CDR1 DFQATT, CDR2 SNEGSKA (reference sequence). This CDR3 comprises 16 residues. The V end was cut by 0 bases, the J end by 0 bases, with 11 bases between. The specimen sequenced was naive CD8+ T cells from blood, with Jurkat cell RNA spiked in. Noted subset: FACS-sorted CD8+CD4-CCR7+CD45RA+ naive T cells. The chain employs TRBV20-1 and TRBJ2-2; perhaps TRBD1 as D (5 bases). This TCR derives from a human donor in good health. Some libraries in this study had Jurkat cell RNA spiked in. In DNA, the CDR3 is TGCAGTGCTAGAGATTTCACAGGAGCGAACACCGGGGAGCTGTTTTTT. This gives the protein CSARDFTGANTGELFF.